Listed below are T cell receptor beta chains from one sample, sequenced in a study of T cell repertoires in cytomegalovirus infection. TCRdb called the reads again in MiXCR, with one record for every CDR3 protein. The repertoire holds approximately 200,000 distinct CDR3 sequences, over 20% seen once, with around a sixth in the top ten. Specimen: CD8+ T cells from PBMCs. The origin of the receptors is a human donor in good health (CMV status not recorded). Some clones in this sample may be carry-over from other donors' samples. Both conserved end residues are part of each CDR3. Fields, in order: J gene, D gene, V gene, clone size, CDR3 DNA, CDR3 protein. The D gene is left open where the match is weak. Rows give clone size only sometimes, using once, few, many, or a class for an expanded clone.

>TRBJ2-3|-|TRBV15|-
TGTGCCACCAGCAGGGGTGACGCCGCAGATACGCAGTATTTT
CATSRGDAADTQYF
>TRBJ2-1|-|TRBV7-6|many
TGTGCCAGCAGCTTAACTGGGCTCTTCGATGAGCAGTTCTTC
CASSLTGLFDEQFF
>TRBJ1-1|-|TRBV30|-
TGTGCCTGGAGTGTTCCGGACTTCCCTCGGCCTGAAGCTTTCTTT
CAWSVPDFPRPEAFF
>TRBJ2-4|TRBD1|TRBV12-3/TRBV12-4|-
TGTGCCAGCAGTTCTCGGACAGGGGGCGGGGGGGACTTC
CASSSRTGGGGDF
>TRBJ1-2|-|TRBV7-6|few
TGTGCCAGCAGCTTAGCGGAGGAGGTCGGCTACACCTTC
CASSLAEEVGYTF
>TRBJ2-5|-|TRBV7-9|few
TGTGCCAGCAGCCCCATTCGGGACCAGTACTTC
CASSPIRDQYF
>TRBJ2-5|-|TRBV12-3/TRBV12-4|-
TGTGCCAGCAGTCGTCCAGGGACTGGCCAAGAGACCCAGTACTTC
CASSRPGTGQETQYF
>TRBJ2-3|-|TRBV2|few
TGTGCCAGCAGCCCCGGACCCGGGGGTGAAGATACGCAGTATTTT
CASSPGPGGEDTQYF
>TRBJ2-7|TRBD1|TRBV12-3/TRBV12-4|many
TGTGCCAGCAGTTTAGCTTTGCGGGCCGGGACAGGGCCCTGGGAGCAGTACTTC
CASSLALRAGTGPWEQYF
>TRBJ2-1|-|TRBV12-3/TRBV12-4|-
TGTGCCAGCGGCCCGGGAAGCTCCTACAATGAGCAGTTCTTC
CASGPGSSYNEQFF
>TRBJ2-1|TRBD1|TRBV19|-
TGTGCCAGTAGTCTGGGACAGACTCCCTACAATGAGCAGTTCTTC
CASSLGQTPYNEQFF
>TRBJ2-3|-|TRBV9|few
TGTGCCAGCAGCGCCTACATCGGGGCCGCAGATACGCAGTATTTT
CASSAYIGAADTQYF
>TRBJ1-6|-|TRBV28|many
TGTGCCAGCAGTTATAGCTCCTATAATTCACCCCTCCACTTT
CASSYSSYNSPLHF
>TRBJ2-1|-|TRBV7-8|many
TGTGCCAGCAGCTTATCTTCGGCGGGGATCCTTTCCTACAATGAGCAGTTCTTC
CASSLSSAGILSYNEQFF
>TRBJ2-3|TRBD2|TRBV20-1|-
TGCAGTGCCCCAGCGGGGGGCGAGAGCACAGATACGCAGTATTTT
CSAPAGGESTDTQYF
>TRBJ1-2|TRBD1|TRBV28|-
TGTGCCAGCAGTGACGCGACAGGGGCTAACTATGGCTACACCTTC
CASSDATGANYGYTF
>TRBJ2-7|-|TRBV5-4|-
TGTGCCAGCAGCTTAGGGGAGTCCGGTACCTACGAGCAGTACTTC
CASSLGESGTYEQYF
>TRBJ2-7|-|TRBV3-1|-
TGTGCCAGCAGCCAAGGGACGGAGTTAACGATTTGGGACTTC
CASSQGTELTIWDF
>TRBJ1-1|-|TRBV12-3/TRBV12-4|few
TGTGCCAGCAGTTTATACAGCCCTCAGAACACTGAAGCTTTCTTT
CASSLYSPQNTEAFF
>TRBJ2-5|-|TRBV6-5|once
TGTGCCAGCAGTCACATCCCGGACAGAAAACTACAAGAGACCCAGTACTTC
CASSHIPDRKLQETQYF
>TRBJ2-2|-|TRBV20-1|-
TGCAGTGCTAGGGGGACTTCCTCAGGCACCGGGGAGCTGTTTTTT
CSARGTSSGTGELFF
>TRBJ1-2|-|TRBV6-2/TRBV6-3|-
TGTGCCAGCAGTTCATTGGACAGTTTTGGCTACACCTTC
CASSSLDSFGYTF
>TRBJ1-2|-|TRBV2|-
TGTGCCAGCCCCTCTTCCGGCGGTGGCTACACCTTC
CASPSSGGGYTF
>TRBJ1-4|-|TRBV7-8|many
TGTGCCAGCACCTGGACATCGAGTAATGAAAAACTGTTTTTT
CASTWTSSNEKLFF
>TRBJ2-3|-|TRBV7-6|-
TGTGCCAGCAGCCCGGGACCCGGAGACTGGACGCAGTATTTT
CASSPGPGDWTQYF
>TRBJ2-2|TRBD1|TRBV7-4|few
TGTGCCAGCAGAAAGACCGGGACAGGGGACACCGGGGAGCTGTTTTTT
CASRKTGTGDTGELFF
>TRBJ1-1|-|TRBV7-6|-
TGTGCCAGCACTCTCTTCGTGGGACGGGGGAACACTGAAGCTTTCTTT
CASTLFVGRGNTEAFF
>TRBJ2-7|TRBD1|TRBV6-8|-
TGTGCCAGCCGATTACAGGGGGCGAACAACGAGCAGTACTTC
CASRLQGANNEQYF
>TRBJ2-5|-|TRBV12-3/TRBV12-4|-
TGTGCCAGCAGTACCTCTGGGGAGACCCAGTACTTC
CASSTSGETQYF
>TRBJ1-1|-|TRBV19|-
TGTGCCAGTACGTTAGGGAACACTGAAGCTTTCTTT
CASTLGNTEAFF
>TRBJ2-1|TRBD2|TRBV6-4|-
TGTGCCAGCAGTGAAGGCGGGGGGGCCGGCAATGAGCAGTTCTTC
CASSEGGGAGNEQFF
>TRBJ2-7|-|TRBV6-6|-
TGTGCCAGCAGTTATAGGGCAGGGTTCCACGAGCAGTACTTC
CASSYRAGFHEQYF
>TRBJ1-1|TRBD1|TRBV29-1|few
TGCAGCGTTGAAGATCGGAAGGGGGCATACACTGAAGCTTTCTTT
CSVEDRKGAYTEAFF
>TRBJ2-1|TRBD2|TRBV7-8|many
TGTGCCAGCACCGTAGCGGGGGGGTCATACAATGAGCAGTTCTTC
CASTVAGGSYNEQFF
>TRBJ1-3|-|TRBV7-9|-
TGTGCCAGCAGCGCCGGGGGTCCGACCATATATTTT
CASSAGGPTIYF
>TRBJ1-1|TRBD1|TRBV12-3/TRBV12-4|few
TGTGCCAGCAGTTGGGGGGTAGGGGGCAACACTGAAGCTTTCTTT
CASSWGVGGNTEAFF
>TRBJ2-5|-|TRBV7-9|many
TGTGCCAGCAGCCCGCAAGAGACCCAGTACTTC
CASSPQETQYF
>TRBJ2-7|TRBD1|TRBV28|many
TGTGCCAGCCGACAGGGCTACGAGCAGTACTTC
CASRQGYEQYF
>TRBJ2-1|TRBD2|TRBV29-1|-
TGCAGCCCCTCCGGGACTAGCGATGTCTGGGATGAGCAGTTCTTC
CSPSGTSDVWDEQFF
>TRBJ2-3|-|TRBV28|many
TGTGCCAGCAGTTTAAGGGCTAACCGAGATACGCAGTATTTT
CASSLRANRDTQYF
>TRBJ1-1|TRBD1|TRBV7-6|-
TGTGCCAGCAGCTCCTGGACAGGAGGAAACACTGAAGCTTTCTTT
CASSSWTGGNTEAFF